Sequencing of this T cell receptor beta chain was carried out in a study of molecular identifiers for immune sequencing clone quantification. The CDR3 extends over 14 amino acids. Germline CDR1 is SGHVS and CDR2 is FNYEAQ. Between the trimmed V and J ends, which lost 5 bases and 8 bases, there was a span of 15 bases. Study conclusions and caveats: Clones carrying above 20 RNA copies accounted for over 99% of effector molecules, under 1% in naive cells. Barcode-sharing identical TCR molecules could underestimate highly expanded clone sizes.

Sorting captured naive CD8 T cells as CD8+CD4-CCR7+CD45RA+. TCRdb re-called the PCR reads through MiXCR, storing one row per CDR3 protein. The table shows over 600,000 distinct CDR3 sequences, with roughly 21% occurring only once. This clonotype was seen repeatedly, ten times or more. What it recognizes is unknown. The source is a human donor in good health. Some libraries in this study had Jurkat cell RNA spiked in. The sample taken for sequencing was naive CD8+ T cells from blood, with Jurkat cell RNA spiked in. The subset is: FACS-sorted CD8+CD4-CCR7+CD45RA+ naive T cells. The gene calls are TRBV7-6 and TRBJ1-4; maybe TRBD1 (6 bases). The CDR3 DNA reads TGTGCCAGCAGCCCGGACAGAAGGTCGGAAAAACTGTTTTTT. The encoded protein is CASSPDRRSEKLFF.